The T cell receptor (beta chain) under discussion was sequenced for a study of blood T cell repertoires in COVID-19. About the study: The United States, Italy and Spain provided the acute and convalescent COVID-19 samples. From T cells, B-cell-depleted T cells, or PBMCs came the material, which was cDNA or gDNA.

Per the original methods: Cell counts per sample came from amplifying reference gene primers. Some clones are missing from TCRdb's copy, which holds only in-frame ones; the method was immunoSEQ multiplex PCR. That table furnishes V, J and clone size, whereas the DNA furnished D and trimming. The table shows about 49,000 clones, with approximately 80% occurring only once. This clone has more than one count but fewer than ten. CDR3 length: 15 amino acids. Per the germline V gene, CDR1 is KGHSH and CDR2 is LQKENI. V shed 3 bases, J shed 5 bases, and the junction held 8 bases outside the gene matches. The chain couples TRBV18 to TRBJ1-2; TRBD1 matches 8 bases. This TCR came from a man in his sixties or seventies with active or convalescent COVID-19. Sequences were obtained from peripheral blood. CDR3 amino acids: CASSPGTGGSYGYTF. CDR3 bases: TGTGCCAGCTCACCCGGGACAGGAGGGTCTTATGGCTACACCTTC.